These T cell receptor beta chains were read from a single sample in a study of blood T cell repertoires in COVID-19. The data were produced by immunoSEQ multiplex PCR, yet TCRdb's version contains in-frame clones alone and is incomplete. The sample yields about 120,000 clones, 85% to 90% seen once. Input material: peripheral blood. Source of these receptors: a woman aged 70-85 years with acute or convalescent COVID-19. CDR3s include the opening cysteine and the closing phenylalanine or tryptophan. A D gene is named only where the DNA matches it firmly. Clone size, where shown, is once, few, many, or a class for clones that have expanded.

V gene	D gene	J gene	clone size	CDR3 protein	CDR3 DNA
TRBV11-2	TRBD2	TRBJ2-1	-	CASSPGLARSYNEQFF	TGTGCCAGCAGTCCCGGACTAGCGAGGTCCTACAATGAGCAGTTCTTC
TRBV28	-	TRBJ2-7	few	CASAPEGKGAYEQYF	TGTGCCAGCGCCCCCGAGGGAAAGGGGGCCTACGAGCAGTACTTC
TRBV3-1/TRBV3-2	TRBD1	TRBJ1-2	-	CASSQDRLRAGYTF	TGTGCCAGCAGCCAGGACAGGCTTCGTGCTGGCTACACCTTC
TRBV10-3	-	TRBJ1-5	few	CAISESEFANQPQHF	TGTGCCATCAGTGAGTCGGAGTTTGCCAATCAGCCCCAGCATTTT
TRBV6-4	-	TRBJ1-5	-	CASSWQGRQLYSNQPQHF	TGTGCCAGCAGTTGGCAGGGCCGACAGTTATATAGCAATCAGCCCCAGCATTTT
TRBV28	-	TRBJ1-2	once	CASETGIGYGYTF	TGTGCCAGCGAAACAGGGATCGGCTATGGCTACACCTTC
TRBV2	-	TRBJ1-2	-	CASSEWAGATNYGYTF	TGTGCCAGCAGTGAATGGGCAGGGGCCACTAACTATGGCTACACCTTC
TRBV3-1/TRBV3-2	-	TRBJ1-3	-	CASSQVPLVSGNTIYF	TGTGCCAGCAGCCAAGTCCCGCTAGTCTCTGGAAACACCATATATTTT
TRBV5-1	TRBD2	TRBJ2-3	-	CASSPWTSGGTDTQYF	TGCGCCAGCAGCCCTTGGACTAGCGGGGGCACAGATACGCAGTATTTT
TRBV6-5	TRBD1	TRBJ1-2	-	CASRIGQGEGYTF	TGTGCCAGCAGAATTGGACAGGGGGAAGGCTACACCTTC
TRBV2	TRBD1	TRBJ2-6	few	CASGRDRGLTGANVLTF	TGTGCCAGCGGGAGGGACAGGGGATTGACTGGGGCCAACGTCCTGACTTTC
TRBV5-1	-	TRBJ1-2	-	CASSLGRGPYGYTF	TGCGCCAGCAGCTTGGGTAGGGGCCCCTATGGCTACACCTTC
TRBV28	-	TRBJ1-5	-	CASIGGHSNQPQHF	TGTGCCAGCATCGGAGGTCACAGCAATCAGCCCCAGCATTTT
TRBV6-1	-	TRBJ1-2	-	CASSEAGASFYGYTF	TGTGCCAGCAGTGAAGCAGGGGCCAGTTTCTATGGCTACACCTTC
TRBV9	TRBD1	TRBJ1-2	few	CASSVGGQGGPYGYTF	TGTGCCAGCAGCGTAGGAGGTCAGGGGGGACCTTATGGCTACACCTTC